This paragraph covers one TCR beta chain sequence. Participant reports of clinical history set cohort assignment. Measured with immunoSEQ multiplex PCR; TCRdb has only the in-frame clones, and not every one. The data contain around 390,000 clones, 87% of them singletons. This sample was taken from a study of blood T cell repertoires in COVID-19. Study context: From T cells, B-cell-depleted T cells, or PBMCs came the material, which was cDNA or gDNA.

The CDR3 runs 14 residues. The V gene's germline CDR1 is SGHRS and CDR2 YFSETQ. Trimming took 4 bases from V and 5 from J; bases not matched to a gene: 5. The source material was PBMCs or T cells enriched from blood (not recorded which). The clonotype was recovered from a woman aged 50 to 60 who had recovered from COVID-19. The J gene is TRBJ2-2, the V gene TRBV5-1; 7 bases agree with TRBD1. CDR3 bases: TGCGCCAGCAGCCCGGGACAGAGGACCGGGGAGCTGTTTTTT. Translated: CASSPGQRTGELFF.